This passage covers 24 T cell receptor beta chains from one sample sequenced in a study of blood T cell repertoires in COVID-19. Sequencing used immunoSEQ multiplex PCR; TCRdb keeps in-frame clones, though not all of them. The sample has hundreds of thousands of clones, roughly 87% seen once. Sequenced sample: PBMCs or T cells enriched from blood (not recorded which). These receptors were taken from a woman younger than 45 who had recovered from COVID-19.

The V and J genes are TRBV30 and TRBJ2-7; 8 bases align to TRBD1. V shed 5 bases, J shed 4 bases, and the junction held 16 bases outside the gene matches. Germline values: CDR1 GTSNPN, CDR2 SVGIG (reference sequence). The CDR3 consists of 16 residues. The CDR3 region is CAWGYRGLERRYEQYF. The CDR3 nucleotides are TGTGCCTGGGGCTACAGGGGGTTAGAGAGAAGGTACGAGCAGTACTTC.

This clone came up once. The chain employs TRBV10-3 and TRBJ2-3; TRBD1 matches 7 bases. The germline gives CDR1 ENHRY, CDR2 SYGVKD. This CDR3 has 15 amino acids. J was trimmed by 4 bases and V by 0 bases; bases with no gene match: 4. In DNA, the CDR3 is TGTGCCATCAGTGAGTCGAACAGGGGCCCAGATACGCAGTATTTT. Its translation is CAISESNRGPDTQYF.

With respect to this clone: The junction departs from germline at one end; a sequencing error may be responsible. The chain carries TRBV7-7 and TRBJ2-1, with D tentatively TRBD1 (6 bases). The CDR3 covers 13 residues. CDR1 SSHAT and CDR2 FNYEAQ come from the germline V gene (reference sequence). CDR3 residues: CASSRDTNNEQFF. The CDR3, as DNA: TGTGCTAGCAGCCGGGACACGAACAATGAGCAGTTCTTC.

The chain combines TRBV6-5 with TRBJ2-7; the D gene is possibly TRBD1 (6 bases). Deletions cut 5 bases from V and 2 bases from J, with 10 bases between. Germline V gene data show CDR1 as MNHEY and CDR2 as SVGAGI. The CDR3 is made up of 13 amino acids. In DNA form, the CDR3 reads TGTGCCAGCAGTCCCTACAGGGCCTACGAGCAGTACTTC. Its protein is CASSPYRAYEQYF.

The J gene is TRBJ2-1, the V gene TRBV27; TRBD2 matches at 8 bases. There are 15 residues in the CDR3. J lost 7 bases, V lost 3 bases, and 8 bases had no gene match. Germline V lookup: CDR1 MNHEY, CDR2 SMNVEV (reference sequence). The CDR3: CASSLEAGVRNEQFF. CDR3 in DNA: TGTGCCAGCAGTTTGGAAGCGGGAGTGCGTAATGAGCAGTTCTTC.

This clone was counted once. The V gene is TRBV6-2 or TRBV6-3, the J gene TRBJ2-7; 8 nucleotides match TRBD2. V lost 5 bases to trimming and J lost 6 bases; unmatched junction nucleotides: 6. The CDR3 runs to 13 residues. Germline V gene lookup returns CDR1 MNHEY and CDR2 SVGEGT. The CDR3 spells CASSPGLAPEQYF. The CDR3 coding sequence is TGTGCCAGCAGTCCAGGACTAGCCCCCGAGCAGTACTTC.

The gene calls are TRBV19 and TRBJ1-1, with D possibly being TRBD1 (5 bases). The V gene lost 10 bases and the J gene lost 0 bases, with 12 bases spanning the gap. Germline CDR1 is LNHDA and CDR2 is SQIVND (reference sequence). This CDR3 contains 13 residues. The CDR3 sequence: CATSTAMNTEAFF. The CDR3 region has the DNA TGTGCCACATCGACAGCCATGAACACTGAAGCTTTCTTT.

This clone appeared a single time. The chain is built from TRBV5-1 and TRBJ2-2; 7 positions agree with TRBD2. There are 15 residues in the CDR3. V was clipped by 0 bases and J by 5 bases; unmatched bases: 4. Germline-derived CDR1 and CDR2 are SGHRS and YFSETQ. CDR3 coding DNA: TGCGCCAGCAGCTTGGAGCGGGACTATACCGGGGAGCTGTTTTTT. As protein: CASSLERDYTGELFF.

This clone has only a few counts. The chain employs TRBV7-9 and TRBJ2-1, with D maybe TRBD2 (6 bases). Germline CDR1 is SEHNR and CDR2 is FQNEAQ (reference sequence). V lost 5 bases, J lost 8 bases, and 10 bases lay in between. The CDR3 spans 12 residues. The CDR3: CASSRDFDEQFF. The DNA for the CDR3 is TGTGCCAGCAGCCGGGACTTCGATGAGCAGTTCTTC.

This chain links TRBV7-8 with TRBJ1-3; a possible D gene is TRBD1 (5 bases). In germline, CDR1 is SGHVS, CDR2 FQNEAQ. The CDR3 has 15 amino acids. Deletions cut 1 base from V and 4 bases from J, with 11 bases between. The CDR3 bases are TGTGCCAGCAGCTTAGACCCAGGGCTAGGAAACACCATATATTTT. Its translation: CASSLDPGLGNTIYF. The entire variable domain, with the rest obtained from reference TRBV7-8 and TRBJ1-3, is as follows: GAGVSQSPRYKVAKRGQDVALRCDPISGHVSLFWYQQALGQGPEFLTYFQNEAQLDKSGLPSDRFFAERPEGSVSTLKIQRTQQEDSAVYLCASSLDPGLGNTIYFGEGSWLTVV.

The rearrangement joins TRBV2 to TRBJ2-1; D is perhaps TRBD2 (6 bases). This CDR3 contains 12 residues. Germline V gene sequence: CDR1 SNHLY, CDR2 FYNNEI. Trimming took 5 bases from V and 10 from J, leaving 12 bases between them. The CDR3 spells CASSIDRGEQFF. CDR3 nucleotide sequence: TGTGCCAGCAGTATCGATCGGGGGGAGCAGTTCTTC.

This chain joins TRBV27 and TRBJ1-2; the match to TRBD1 covers 9 bases. With V trimmed by 5 bases and J by 6 bases, 7 bases remained unmatched. The germline V gene has CDR1 MNHEY and CDR2 SMNVEV (reference sequence). This CDR3 is 14 amino acids long. The CDR3 protein is CASSIHTGGDGYTF. DNA of the CDR3: TGTGCCAGCAGTATCCATACAGGGGGCGATGGCTACACCTTC.

The rearrangement links TRBV18 to TRBJ1-1; D remains unclear. The V gene's germline CDR1 is KGHSH and CDR2 LQKENI. The CDR3 runs to 13 residues. Trimming removed 3 bases at V and 5 bases at J, with 10 bases between. CDR3 sequence: CASSPPGKTEAFF. CDR3 DNA sequence: TGTGCCAGCTCACCCCCGGGGAAGACTGAAGCTTTCTTT.

J is TRBJ1-2 and V is TRBV11-2; D not certain. The CDR3 consists of 12 residues. CDR1 is SGHAT, CDR2 FQNNGV, per germline. Trimming took off 0 bases at V and 6 bases at J, with 5 bases between the two ends. For the CDR3, the DNA is TGTGCCAGCAGCTTAGACGGAGATGGCTACACCTTC. This gives the protein CASSLDGDGYTF.

The chain recombines TRBV7-2 with TRBJ2-3; D may be TRBD2 (6 bases). Germline V gene data show CDR1 as SGHTA and CDR2 as FQGNSA. The CDR3 is 14 residues long. With 5 bases removed from V and 3 bases from J, the gap between germline ends came to 12 bases. The CDR3 loop is CASSRGGRTDTQYF. CDR3 bases: TGTGCCAGCAGCCGTGGAGGGAGGACAGATACGCAGTATTTT.

The rearrangement joins TRBV2 to TRBJ1-1; D unclear. V was clipped by 5 bases and J by 4 bases, with 14 bases between them. Germline V gene lookup returns CDR1 SNHLY and CDR2 FYNNEI. CDR3 length: 14 amino acids. The CDR3 reads CASSRGLQRTEAFF. CDR3 sequence (DNA): TGTGCCAGCAGTCGGGGTTTGCAGCGCACTGAAGCTTTCTTT.

The chain has TRBV24-1 and TRBJ2-7; D gene ambiguous. The ends were cut back, 4 bases at V and 5 bases at J, with 11 bases in the middle. The CDR3 has 13 residues. Germline CDR1 KGHDR, CDR2 SFDVKD. CDR3 nucleotides: TGTGCCACCAGTGACAGTCATCAGGACGAGCAGTACTTC. This encodes CATSDSHQDEQYF.

The V gene is TRBV19, the J gene TRBJ2-5; 7 bases align to TRBD1. This CDR3 has 14 residues. Germline values: CDR1 LNHDA, CDR2 SQIVND (reference sequence). V shed 6 bases, J shed 5 bases, and the junction held 9 bases outside the gene matches. CDR3 in amino acids: CASSPDRTQETQYF. The CDR3 DNA is TGTGCCAGTAGCCCGGACAGGACTCAGGAGACCCAGTACTTC.

The rearrangement uses TRBV6-5 and TRBJ2-2; 8 bases map to TRBD1. The ends lost 5 bases at V and 8 bases at J; junction bases unmatched: 4. Germline CDR1 and CDR2: MNHEY and SVGAGI. The CDR3 is made up of 13 amino acids. The DNA of the CDR3 is TGTGCCAGCAGTATGACAGGGGTTGGGGAGCTGTTTTTT. It encodes CASSMTGVGELFF.

The chain employs TRBV5-6 and TRBJ1-4; 7 nucleotides align to TRBD1. Germline CDR1 SGHDT, CDR2 YYEEEE. The CDR3 length is 13 residues. The trim removed 8 bases at V and 7 bases at J, leaving 8 bases unmatched. The CDR3 DNA follows: TGTGCCAGTTCGACAGGGACGATTGAAAAACTGTTTTTT. This codes for CASSTGTIEKLFF.

The chain recombines TRBV28 with TRBJ1-1; 7 bases match TRBD1. J gave up 10 bases and V 6 bases, and 11 bases lay outside the gene matches. This CDR3 is built from 13 residues. Looked up from germline, CDR1 is MDHEN and CDR2 is SYDVKM. As DNA, the CDR3 is TGTGCCAGCAGCCCTTTTCCGGGACAGAGAGCTTTCTTT. This codes for CASSPFPGQRAFF.

The rearrangement uses TRBV29-1 and TRBJ2-7, with D perhaps TRBD1 (6 bases). Between the trimmed V and J ends, which lost 5 bases and 3 bases, there was a span of 14 bases. Germline assignment: CDR1 SQVTM and CDR2 ANQGSEA. CDR3 size: 13 residues. Written as DNA, the CDR3 is TGCAGCGTTTCAGGGGAATTGGGCTACGAGCAGTACTTC. It translates to CSVSGELGYEQYF.

This clone occurred a few times. The V gene is TRBV19, the J gene TRBJ1-2, with D perhaps matching TRBD1 (6 bases). V dropped 5 bases and J dropped 4 bases, with 11 bases sitting between them. The length of the CDR3 is 13 residues. Germline V gene lookup returns CDR1 LNHDA and CDR2 SQIVND (reference sequence). CDR3 coding DNA: TGTGCCAGTAGTCGGACAGAAGGCTATGGCTACACCTTC. Protein: CASSRTEGYGYTF.

CDR3 amino acids: CASSLGQGIRAGELFF. In DNA, the CDR3 is TGTGCCAGCAGCCTCGGACAGGGAATTCGGGCCGGGGAGCTGTTTTTT. The V gene is TRBV7-6, the J gene TRBJ2-2; 8 bases map to TRBD1. Germline lookup yields CDR1 SGHVS and CDR2 FNYEAQ. Trimming at V came to 5 bases and at J to 6 bases, leaving 11 bases not matched to a gene. The CDR3 length is 16 residues.